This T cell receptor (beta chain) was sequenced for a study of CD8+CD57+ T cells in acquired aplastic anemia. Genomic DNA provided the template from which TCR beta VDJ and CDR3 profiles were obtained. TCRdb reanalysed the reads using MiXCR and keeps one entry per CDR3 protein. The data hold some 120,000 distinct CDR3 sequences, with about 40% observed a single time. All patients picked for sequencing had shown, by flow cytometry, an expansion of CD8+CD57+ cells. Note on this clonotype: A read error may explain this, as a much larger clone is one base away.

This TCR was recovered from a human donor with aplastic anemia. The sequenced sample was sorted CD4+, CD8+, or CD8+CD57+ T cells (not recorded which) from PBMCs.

As DNA, the CDR3 is TGCGCCAGCAGCTCCCACCTGACAGGAATGAACACTGAAGCTTCCTTT. Protein: CASSSHLTGMNTEASF. V gene TRBV5-1 combines with J gene TRBJ1-1, with D perhaps matching TRBD1 (6 bases). Germline assignment: CDR1 SGHRS and CDR2 YFSETQ. The CDR3 totals 16 residues. Supplemented by reference TRBV5-1 and TRBJ1-1, the full variable domain reads KAGVTQTPRYLIKTRGQQVTLSCSPISGHRSVSWYQQTPGQGLQFLFEYFSETQRNKGNFPGRFSGRQFSNSRSEMNVSTLELGDSALYLCASSSHLTGMNTEASFGQGTRLTVV.